One and the same sample provided the 32 T cell receptor beta chains below, sequenced in a study of blood T cell repertoires in COVID-19. TCRdb's copy holds only in-frame clones and misses some; the assay was immunoSEQ multiplex PCR. Among hundreds of thousands of clones listed, approximately 84% were seen once. Sequencing was done on a sample of PBMCs or T cells enriched from blood (not recorded which). The receptors come from a man aged 25 to 40 who had recovered from COVID-19.

The chain joins TRBV19 to TRBJ2-7; D may be TRBD1 (6 bases). CDR1 LNHDA and CDR2 SQIVND come from the germline V gene (reference sequence). The V gene lost 7 bases and the J gene lost 0 bases, with 16 bases spanning the gap. The CDR3 consists of 15 residues. The CDR3 here is CASKDLGGSSYEQYF. The CDR3 nucleotides are TGTGCCAGTAAGGATCTTGGGGGCAGCTCCTACGAGCAGTACTTC. The complete variable domain, with remaining parts taken from reference TRBV19 and TRBJ2-7, reads DGGITQSPKYLFRKEGQNVTLSCEQNLNHDAMYWYRQDPGQGLRLIYYSQIVNDFQKGDIAEGYSVSREKKESFPLTVTSAQKNPTAFYLCASKDLGGSSYEQYFGPGTRLTVT.

This chain joins TRBV27 and TRBJ2-3, with TRBD2 identical over 10 bases. J gave up 4 bases and V 6 bases, and 16 bases lay outside the gene matches. Germline V CDR1 and CDR2: MNHEY, SMNVEV (reference sequence). CDR3 length: 18 residues. CDR3 bases: TGTGCCAGCAGCCATCCTCAGCGGGAGGGCCTATATTCAGATACGCAGTATTTT. Translated: CASSHPQREGLYSDTQYF.

The rearrangement uses TRBV5-1 and TRBJ2-7, with D possibly matching TRBD1 (7 bases). The germline CDR1 and CDR2 sequences are SGHRS and YFSETQ. The CDR3 length is 15 residues. V was cut by 0 bases and J by 0 bases, with 10 bases left in between. The CDR3 DNA sequence: TGCGCCAGCAGCTTGGGCGGGACAGTCTCCTACGAGCAGTACTTC. Protein sequence: CASSLGGTVSYEQYF.

The chain employs TRBV4-2 and TRBJ1-1, with 8 bases matching TRBD1. The junction had 5 bases not matched to a gene; V was cut back by 2 bases and J by 0 bases. The CDR3 contains 16 residues. The germline V gene encodes CDR1 LGHNA and CDR2 YNFKEQ. The CDR3 reads CASSQPWGQVNTEAFF. The CDR3 nucleotides are TGTGCCAGCAGCCAACCATGGGGACAGGTGAACACTGAAGCTTTCTTT.

This sequence joins TRBV6-6 and TRBJ2-1; TRBD2 agrees at 10 bases. This CDR3 is 17 amino acids long. With V trimmed by 5 bases and J by 7 bases, 14 bases remained unmatched. The germline CDR1 and CDR2 sequences are MNHNY and SVGAGI (reference sequence). The CDR3 sequence: CASSRRLAGGLVNEQFF. The CDR3, as DNA: TGTGCCAGCAGTCGCCGGTTAGCGGGAGGTTTGGTGAATGAGCAGTTCTTC.

This chain links TRBV4-1 with TRBJ2-3; TRBD2 aligns across 10 bases. The CDR3 sequence is 18 residues long. The junction had 10 bases not matched to a gene; V was cut back by 2 bases and J by 2 bases. Germline V gene sequence: CDR1 MGHRA, CDR2 YSYEKL. This CDR3 is CASSQILLAGALTDTQYF. The CDR3 nucleotides read TGCGCCAGCAGCCAAATCCTTCTAGCGGGGGCCCTCACAGATACGCAGTATTTT.

The genes are TRBV24-1 and TRBJ2-2; 10 bases fit TRBD2. CDR3 length: 13 amino acids. The V and J ends lost 10 bases and 5 bases, in that order; junction bases with no gene match: 3. From germline, CDR1 is KGHDR and CDR2 SFDVKD. The CDR3 DNA sequence: TGTGCCACAGCGGGGGGGAGGACCGGGGAGCTGTTTTTT. Translating it yields CATAGGRTGELFF.

This clone was recorded only once. The V and J genes are TRBV19 and TRBJ1-6, with no clear D. The CDR3 is 15 amino acids. Germline lookup yields CDR1 LNHDA and CDR2 SQIVND (reference sequence). V gave up 6 bases and J gave up 0 bases, with 9 bases separating them. The CDR3 region has the DNA TGTGCCAGTAGACTGGTCAACTCCTATAATTCACCCCTCCACTTT. Protein sequence: CASRLVNSYNSPLHF.

The chain couples TRBV19 to TRBJ1-2; D ambiguous. V gave up 3 bases and J gave up 0 bases, with 14 bases separating them. This CDR3 contains 16 residues. The germline CDR1 and CDR2 sequences are LNHDA and SQIVND (reference sequence). CDR3 sequence: CASSIRGPLTNYGYTF. CDR3 sequence (DNA): TGTGCCAGTAGTATTCGAGGCCCGTTGACTAACTATGGCTACACCTTC. Combining the CDR3 with reference TRBV19 and TRBJ1-2 gives the whole variable domain DGGITQSPKYLFRKEGQNVTLSCEQNLNHDAMYWYRQDPGQGLRLIYYSQIVNDFQKGDIAEGYSVSREKKESFPLTVTSAQKNPTAFYLCASSIRGPLTNYGYTFGSGTRLTVV.

This clone was seen only a few times. The rearrangement uses TRBV10-1 and TRBJ2-7; 9 positions agree with TRBD1. The length of the CDR3 is 14 residues. The ends lost 0 bases at V and 5 bases at J; junction bases unmatched: 2. Germline V CDR1 and CDR2: WNHNN, SYGVQD (reference sequence). The CDR3: CASSESGQGNEQYF. CDR3 nucleotide sequence: TGCGCCAGCAGTGAGTCTGGACAGGGGAACGAGCAGTACTTC.

V and J are TRBV9 and TRBJ1-1; D is unresolved. The ends were cut back, 4 bases at V and 5 bases at J, with 9 bases in the middle. Per the germline V gene, CDR1 is SGDLS and CDR2 is YYNGEE. This CDR3 has 12 amino acids. The CDR3 protein is CASSPPGTEAFF. CDR3 coding DNA: TGTGCCAGCAGCCCCCCAGGAACTGAAGCTTTCTTT.

The chain couples TRBV5-6 to TRBJ2-7; 7 bases agree with TRBD1. V shed 4 bases and J 2 bases; nucleotides not matched to a gene: 9. The CDR3 has 15 residues. Germline-derived CDR1 and CDR2 are SGHDT and YYEEEE. CDR3 sequence reads: CASSRGPTGTYEQYF. The CDR3 DNA reads as TGTGCCAGCAGCAGGGGTCCGACAGGGACCTACGAGCAGTACTTC.

The chain has TRBV14 and TRBJ1-2; 7 bases are shared with TRBD1. V lost 4 bases, J lost 5 bases, and 4 bases stayed unmatched. This CDR3 is 13 amino acids long. CDR1 is SGHDN, CDR2 FVKESK, per germline. CDR3 protein: CASSPARGYGYTF. The CDR3 region has the DNA TGTGCCAGCAGCCCCGCCAGGGGGTATGGCTACACCTTC.

The rearrangement joins TRBV4-2 to TRBJ1-5; 8 bases fit TRBD1. CDR1 and CDR2 (germline): LGHNA, YNFKEQ. CDR3 size: 17 residues. V shed 3 bases and J 6 bases; nucleotides not matched to a gene: 13. The CDR3, as DNA: TGTGCCAGCAGCCACCTAGCGGCGACAGGGGAAGGTCAGCCCCAGCATTTT. This codes for CASSHLAATGEGQPQHF.

The V call is TRBV27, the J call TRBJ1-6; 12 bases are a match to TRBD1. Germline CDR1 is MNHEY and CDR2 is SMNVEV (reference sequence). This CDR3 spans 15 amino acids. Unmatched junction bases numbered 3, after V lost 5 bases and J lost 7 bases. The CDR3 loop is CASSPGTGGNSPLHF. The CDR3 DNA reads as TGTGCCAGCAGTCCTGGGACAGGGGGCAATTCACCCCTCCACTTT.

V usage is TRBV6-5 and J usage is TRBJ2-7; D remains unclear. The length of the CDR3 is 13 residues. Between the trimmed V and J ends, which lost 2 bases and 6 bases, there was a span of 11 bases. CDR1 is MNHEY and CDR2 is SVGAGI in the germline V gene. The CDR3 protein is CASSYGVIGEQYF. CDR3 DNA sequence: TGTGCCAGCAGTTACGGTGTCATCGGCGAGCAGTACTTC.

This chain connects TRBV11-2 to TRBJ2-3; TRBD2 matches 11 bases. The junction had 13 bases not matched to a gene; V was cut back by 5 bases and J by 6 bases. The CDR3 loop spans 17 amino acids. The germline V gene has CDR1 SGHAT and CDR2 FQNNGV. The DNA for the CDR3 is TGTGCCAGCAGCCCGGGGGGGGCTAGCGGGAGGAGGGATACGCAGTATTTT. Protein product: CASSPGGASGRRDTQYF.

This chain joins TRBV7-2 and TRBJ1-1; 7 nucleotides line up with TRBD1. The CDR3 has 15 residues. Trimming removed 5 bases from V and 4 bases from J; junction bases left unmatched: 10. Germline lookup yields CDR1 SGHTA and CDR2 FQGNSA. CDR3 amino acids: CASSGGTVWGTEAFF. DNA for the CDR3: TGTGCCAGCAGCGGCGGGACAGTATGGGGCACTGAAGCTTTCTTT.

V is TRBV6-5 and J is TRBJ2-7, with TRBD2 matching 12 bases. V gave up 6 bases and J gave up 5 bases; unmatched junction bases: 5. The CDR3 length is 14 residues. CDR1 and CDR2 from the germline V gene are MNHEY and SVGAGI. CDR3 nucleotides: TGTGCCAGCAGGCTAGCGGGAGGGCAGAACGAGCAGTACTTC. Amino acid sequence: CASRLAGGQNEQYF.

This clone has a single count. This chain connects TRBV11-1 to TRBJ2-1; 8 nucleotides align to TRBD2. Germline values: CDR1 SGHAT, CDR2 FQDESV (reference sequence). The CDR3 is 16 amino acids. V lost 5 bases and J lost 1; bases outside the gene matches: 7. In DNA form, the CDR3 reads TGTGCCAGCAGCCCCCGGACTAGCCGATCCTACAATGAGCAGTTCTTC. Residues: CASSPRTSRSYNEQFF.

The chain employs TRBV19 and TRBJ2-2; unclear D gene. The CDR3 loop spans 15 amino acids. CDR1 is LNHDA and CDR2 is SQIVND in the germline V gene (reference sequence). Deletions cut 2 bases from V and 2 bases from J, with 9 bases between. CDR3 in DNA: TGTGCCAGTAGTATAAAGCCCGCAAACACCGGGGAGCTGTTTTTT. Translated: CASSIKPANTGELFF.

This chain links TRBV7-9 with TRBJ2-2; the D is unclear. CDR1 SEHNR and CDR2 FQNEAQ come from the germline V gene (reference sequence). Trimming removed 7 bases at V and 7 bases at J, with 19 bases between. The CDR3 runs 15 residues. DNA for the CDR3: TGTGCCAGCACGCCAGGCAGTGCAAGAATCGGGGAGCTGTTTTTT. It yields the protein CASTPGSARIGELFF.

The chain has TRBV27 and TRBJ1-5; 9 nucleotides align to TRBD1. The ends lost 4 bases at V and 7 bases at J; junction bases unmatched: 14. Per the germline V gene, CDR1 is MNHEY and CDR2 is SMNVEV (reference sequence). This CDR3 is 17 amino acids long. The chain's CDR3 is CASSSWRGQGTRQPQHF. CDR3 DNA: TGTGCCAGCAGTTCCTGGAGGGGACAGGGAACGAGACAGCCCCAGCATTTT.

The chain uses TRBV18 and TRBJ1-4; 8 bases fit TRBD1. From germline, CDR1 is KGHSH and CDR2 LQKENI. The CDR3 is 16 amino acids. With V trimmed by 3 bases and J by 8 bases, 11 bases remained unmatched. The CDR3 is CASSPPGQGLDEKLFF. The DNA of the CDR3 is TGTGCCAGCTCACCTCCCGGACAGGGTCTGGACGAAAAACTGTTTTTT.

The CDR3 DNA reads TGTGCCAGCAGCATCACAGGGGGCGCAGGAGATTCACCCCTCCACTTT. Amino acids: CASSITGGAGDSPLHF. This chain connects TRBV11-3 to TRBJ1-6; 9 nucleotides align to TRBD1. V lost 5 bases to trimming and J lost 8 bases; unmatched junction nucleotides: 10. Germline CDR1 and CDR2: SGHNT and YENEEA. The CDR3 spans 16 residues.

V is TRBV9 and J is TRBJ1-1; no clear D gene. Between the trimmed V and J ends, which lost 0 bases and 3 bases, there was a span of 9 bases. The CDR3 runs to 14 residues. Germline V gene lookup returns CDR1 SGDLS and CDR2 YYNGEE. CDR3 bases: TGTGCCAGCAGCGTAGGAGGATATGACACTGAAGCTTTCTTT. Amino acid sequence: CASSVGGYDTEAFF.

The chain recombines TRBV28 with TRBJ2-7; the D gene is possibly TRBD1 (6 bases). Germline loops: CDR1 MDHEN, CDR2 SYDVKM. The CDR3 loop spans 14 amino acids. Trimming removed 8 bases at V and 1 base at J, with 15 bases between. The CDR3 DNA sequence: TGTGCCAGCGGGGGCCGGGAAGGTTCCTACGAGCAGTACTTC. Amino acids: CASGGREGSYEQYF.

V usage is TRBV2 and J usage is TRBJ2-2; TRBD2 agrees at 9 bases. V trimming: 2 bases; J trimming: 6 bases; junction bases outside the gene matches: 10. CDR1 and CDR2 from the germline V gene are SNHLY and FYNNEI. This CDR3 has 17 amino acids. CDR3 sequence: CASSEQGGGAPAGELFF. CDR3 DNA: TGTGCCAGCAGTGAACAGGGCGGGGGGGCCCCGGCCGGGGAGCTGTTTTTT.

The chain's CDR3 is CASSSSPGKLFF. CDR3 nucleotide sequence: TGTGCCAGCAGTTCTTCTCCGGGAAAACTGTTTTTT. The chain links TRBV12-3 or TRBV12-4 to TRBJ1-4; no clear D. The CDR3 length is 12 residues. Between the trimmed V and J ends, which lost 4 bases and 10 bases, there was a span of 10 bases.

The V gene is TRBV11-3, the J gene TRBJ2-2; tentatively, D is TRBD1 (5 bases). Trimming removed 6 bases from V and 5 bases from J, with 16 bases in between. The CDR3 consists of 15 residues. Germline V gene lookup returns CDR1 SGHNT and CDR2 YENEEA. CDR3 amino acids: CASSPDSPGTGELFF. The CDR3 bases are TGTGCCAGCAGTCCCGACTCTCCAGGGACCGGGGAGCTGTTTTTT. The whole variable domain, remainder taken from reference TRBV11-3 and TRBJ2-2, is EAGVVQSPRYKIIEKKQPVAFWCNPISGHNTLYWYLQNLGQGPELLIRYENEEAVDDSQLPKDRFSAERLKGVDSTLKIQPAELGDSAVYLCASSPDSPGTGELFFGEGSRLTVL.

The rearrangement links TRBV24-1 to TRBJ1-1, with a tentative D call TRBD1 (6 bases). The CDR3 contains 16 residues. CDR1 is KGHDR and CDR2 is SFDVKD in the germline V gene. Trimming removed 4 bases at V and 4 bases at J, with 18 bases between. This CDR3 is CATSDFRDTLSTEAFF. The CDR3 DNA reads TGTGCCACCAGTGACTTCCGGGACACCCTATCCACTGAAGCTTTCTTT.

The chain joins TRBV12-3 or TRBV12-4 to TRBJ2-3; possible D gene TRBD1, 5 bases. The CDR3 totals 13 residues. V was clipped by 3 bases and J by 3 bases, with 7 bases between them. The CDR3 is CASSFQGTDTQYF. Here the CDR3 DNA reads TGTGCCAGCAGTTTTCAGGGAACAGATACGCAGTATTTT.